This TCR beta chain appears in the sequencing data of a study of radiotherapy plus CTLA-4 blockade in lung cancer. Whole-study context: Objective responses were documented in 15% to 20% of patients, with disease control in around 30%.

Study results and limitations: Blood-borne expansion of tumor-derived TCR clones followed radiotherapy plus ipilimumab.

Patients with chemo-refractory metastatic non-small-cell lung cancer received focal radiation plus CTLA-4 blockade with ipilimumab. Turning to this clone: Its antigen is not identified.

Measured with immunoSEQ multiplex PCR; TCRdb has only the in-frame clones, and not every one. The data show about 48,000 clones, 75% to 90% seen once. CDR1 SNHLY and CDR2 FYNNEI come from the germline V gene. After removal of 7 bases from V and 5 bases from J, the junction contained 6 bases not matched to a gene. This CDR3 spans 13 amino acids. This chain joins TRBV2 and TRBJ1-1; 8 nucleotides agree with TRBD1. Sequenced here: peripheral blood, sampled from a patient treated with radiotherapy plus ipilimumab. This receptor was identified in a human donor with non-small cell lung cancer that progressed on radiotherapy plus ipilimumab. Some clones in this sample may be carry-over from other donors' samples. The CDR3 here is CASTSGGWTEAFF. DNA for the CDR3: TGTGCCAGCACTTCAGGGGGCTGGACTGAAGCTTTCTTT.